This TCR beta chain was recovered during a study of response to subunit inactivated influenza vaccine. Study-wide results and caveats: The authors suggested that every seasonal influenza vaccination recruits few new T cells.

Germline values: CDR1 SGHTA, CDR2 FQGNSA. CDR3 length: 13 amino acids. Trimming shortened V by 1 base and J by 4 bases, and 7 bases separated the two germline ends. TCRdb called the RT-PCR reads again in MiXCR, with one record for every CDR3 protein. The sample carries more than 600,000 distinct CDR3 sequences, about a fifth recorded once. This clonotype was observed a few times. The antigen remains undetermined. The clonotype was recovered from a man over 45 who received an inactivated influenza vaccine. This chain links TRBV7-2 with TRBJ1-2; no clear D. Specimen: PBMCs from blood, collected roughly 5 days after vaccination. CDR3 sequence reads: CASSLGAGYGYTF. CDR3 nucleotide sequence: TGTGCCAGCAGCTTAGGAGCGGGCTATGGCTACACCTTC.